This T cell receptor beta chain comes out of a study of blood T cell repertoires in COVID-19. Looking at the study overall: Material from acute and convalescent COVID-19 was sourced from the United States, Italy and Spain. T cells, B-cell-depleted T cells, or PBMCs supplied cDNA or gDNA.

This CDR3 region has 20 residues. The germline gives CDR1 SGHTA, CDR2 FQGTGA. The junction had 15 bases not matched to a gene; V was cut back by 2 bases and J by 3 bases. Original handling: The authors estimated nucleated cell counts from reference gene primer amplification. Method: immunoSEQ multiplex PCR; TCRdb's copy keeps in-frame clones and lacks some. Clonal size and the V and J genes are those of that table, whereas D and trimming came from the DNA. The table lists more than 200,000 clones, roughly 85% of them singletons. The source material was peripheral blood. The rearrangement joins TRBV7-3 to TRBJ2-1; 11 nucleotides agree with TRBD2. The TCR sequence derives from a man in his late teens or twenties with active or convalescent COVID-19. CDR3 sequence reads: CASSLQHDGSTSGDYNEQFF. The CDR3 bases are TGTGCCAGCAGCTTACAGCATGATGGTTCGACTAGCGGGGACTACAATGAGCAGTTCTTC.